Below are 8 T cell receptor beta chains sequenced from a single sample in a study of identical twins. MiXCR was run by TCRdb on the 5' RACE reads, yielding one entry per CDR3 protein. In the table there are about 300,000 distinct CDR3 sequences, more than 9% of which are singletons. Separately, the same data were catalogued under a study of yellow fever vaccine responses in identical twins.

Material for sequencing was CD8+ T cells sorted from blood. The receptors derive from a woman younger than 30 in good health.

A few counts support this clonotype. The chain recombines TRBV7-9 with TRBJ1-4; D possibly corresponds to TRBD1 (5 bases). This CDR3 is 15 amino acids long. V dropped 1 base and J dropped 8 bases, with 14 bases sitting between them. Per germline, CDR1 SEHNR and CDR2 FQNEAQ (reference sequence). In DNA, the CDR3 is TGTGCCAGCAGCTTAGTTTCAGGGAGAGGGGAAAAACTGTTTTTT. Translated: CASSLVSGRGEKLFF.

This clonotype was found a few times. The rearrangement uses TRBV6-2 or TRBV6-3 and TRBJ1-1; no clear D gene. CDR1 MNHEY and CDR2 SVGEGT come from the germline V gene. The CDR3 extends over 12 amino acids. V shed 6 bases and J shed 4 bases, with 9 bases lying between them. The CDR3 is CASSQRPTEAFF. Here the CDR3 DNA reads TGTGCCAGCAGCCAGAGACCCACTGAAGCTTTCTTT.

Only a few counts were recorded for this clonotype. V gene TRBV20-1 combines with J gene TRBJ2-4, with 7 positions matching TRBD2. V was pared by 1 base and J by 1 base, with 13 bases of the junction left unmatched. The germline V gene encodes CDR1 DFQATT and CDR2 SNEGSKA (reference sequence). This CDR3 is 18 amino acids long. CDR3 sequence reads: CSARALTSSVLAKNIQYF. The CDR3 DNA follows: TGCAGTGCTAGAGCCCTGACTAGCTCCGTCCTGGCCAAAAACATTCAGTACTTC.

This clonotype was picked up many times. The chain links TRBV29-1 to TRBJ2-1, with TRBD1 matching over 12 bases. CDR1 and CDR2 (germline): SQVTM, ANQGSEA. The trim removed 7 bases at V and 7 bases at J, leaving 5 bases unmatched. The CDR3 spans 13 residues. CDR3 bases: TGCAGCGGGGGGACAGGGGGCTTAAATGAGCAGTTCTTC. Its translation: CSGGTGGLNEQFF.

This clonotype was detected many times. The chain uses TRBV28 and TRBJ2-1, with a possible D match to TRBD1 (6 bases). Germline-derived CDR1 and CDR2 are MDHEN and SYDVKM. Trimming took 4 bases from V and 8 from J, leaving 12 bases between them. CDR3 length: 13 residues. This CDR3 is CASSSNRADEQFF. The CDR3 coding sequence is TGTGCCAGCAGTTCCAACAGGGCGGATGAGCAGTTCTTC.

This clonotype was found a few times. V and J are TRBV3-1 and TRBJ1-1, with D uncertain. Germline V gives CDR1 LGHDT, CDR2 YNNKEL (reference sequence). There are 14 residues in the CDR3. The V end was cut by 3 bases, the J end by 4 bases, with 12 bases between. Here the CDR3 DNA reads TGTGCCAGCAGCCATGGAGTCTGGGGCACTGAAGCTTTCTTT. Its protein is CASSHGVWGTEAFF. Full variable domain (rest looked up from reference TRBV3-1 and TRBJ1-1): DTAVSQTPKYLVTQMGNDKSIKCEQNLGHDTMYWYKQDSKKFLKIMFSYNNKELIINETVPNRFSPKSPDKAHLNLHINSLELGDSAVYFCASSHGVWGTEAFFGQGTRLTVV.

This clonotype appeared many times. This chain uses TRBV7-6 with TRBJ2-1; D unresolved. The CDR3 consists of 15 residues. Germline V CDR1 and CDR2: SGHVS, FNYEAQ. The germline V and J ends were trimmed by 0 bases and 2 bases, with 8 bases remaining between them. As DNA, the CDR3 is TGTGCCAGCAGCTTAGCCCTCGCTCCCTACAATGAGCAGTTCTTC. This sequence encodes CASSLALAPYNEQFF.

The J gene is TRBJ2-3, the V gene TRBV10-2, with 10 nucleotides matching TRBD2. The CDR3 runs 14 residues. The V and J ends lost 6 bases and 2 bases, in that order; junction bases with no gene match: 2. Germline values: CDR1 WSHSY, CDR2 SAAADI. In nucleotides, the CDR3 is TGCGCCAGCAGCACTAGCGGGATCACAGATACGCAGTATTTT. This translates into CASSTSGITDTQYF.